A selection of T cell receptor beta chains follows, all from one sample in a study of OX40 agonist ivuxolimab in advanced cancers. Sequencing used immunoSEQ multiplex PCR; TCRdb keeps in-frame clones, though not all of them. Of 40,000 or so clones listed, more than 70% are singletons. The sequences come from CD4+ or CD8+ T cells sorted from blood, collected in a trial of the OX40 agonist ivuxolimab. All receptors derive from an adult with an advanced solid tumor such as melanoma, head and neck, liver or kidney cancer. The CDR3 runs from the conserved cysteine through the conserved F or W. D genes are given only for firm matches. Clone size is given for some rows only: seen once, a few or many times, or a class if the clone is expanded.

>TRBV27|TRBD2|.|TRBJ2-2
CASSLFPGGAGELFF
TGTGCCAGCAGTTTGTTTCCCGGGGGGGCCGGGGAGCTGTTTTTT
>TRBV28|.|.|TRBJ2-7
CASSLYRGRGFSYEQYF
TGTGCCAGCAGTTTATACCGAGGTCGGGGATTCTCCTACGAGCAGTACTTC
>TRBV11-3|.|.|TRBJ2-3
CASSLDGGGTDTQYF
TGTGCCAGCAGCTTAGACGGCGGAGGCACAGATACGCAGTATTTT
>TRBV7-9|.|.|TRBJ1-2
CASSPVQQRPDTF
TGTGCCAGCAGCCCGGTCCAGCAGAGGCCCGACACCTTC
>TRBV30|.|few|TRBJ1-1
CAWSYGTSTEAFF
TGTGCCTGGAGCTACGGGACCTCCACTGAAGCTTTCTTT
>TRBV6-6|.|.|TRBJ1-3
CASSYRQSGNTIYF
TGTGCCAGCAGTTACCGTCAATCTGGAAACACCATATATTTT
>TRBV4-2|TRBD1|.|TRBJ2-7
CASSQPGQLYEQYF
TGTGCCAGCAGCCAGCCGGGACAGCTCTACGAGCAGTACTTC
>TRBV5-1|.|.|TRBJ1-6
CASSRTGNSPLHF
TGCGCCAGCAGTCGCACAGGGAATTCACCCCTCCACTTT
>TRBV10-3|.|.|TRBJ1-2
CAISEEAYGYTF
TGTGCCATCAGTGAGGAAGCATATGGCTACACCTTC
>TRBV6-5|TRBD1|.|TRBJ1-5
CASSPGTDLGQPQHF
TGTGCCAGCAGCCCCGGGACAGACCTCGGGCAGCCCCAGCATTTT
>TRBV27|TRBD1|.|TRBJ1-2
CASSMTGRLVYGYTF
TGTGCCAGCAGTATGACAGGGCGGTTAGTCTATGGCTACACCTTC
>TRBV7-9|.|.|TRBJ1-1
CASSLPRALNTEAFF
TGTGCCAGCAGCTTACCCCGGGCCCTGAACACTGAAGCTTTCTTT
>TRBV29-1|TRBD2|.|TRBJ2-5
CSVDGGINQETQYF
TGCAGCGTTGACGGGGGGATTAACCAAGAGACCCAGTACTTC
>TRBV10-3|TRBD1|.|TRBJ2-3
CAISADRVNTDTQYF
TGTGCCATCAGTGCCGACAGGGTAAACACAGATACGCAGTATTTT
>TRBV27|.|.|TRBJ1-2
CASSLYPGQDYGYTF
TGTGCCAGCAGTTTATATCCAGGGCAGGACTATGGCTACACCTTC
>TRBV21-1|.|.|TRBJ2-7
CASSATGNYEQYF
TGTGCCAGCAGTGCCACAGGGAACTACGAGCAGTACTTC
>TRBV4-1|TRBD1|.|TRBJ2-6
CASSNPGQGVLSGANVLTF
TGCGCCAGCAGCAATCCGGGACAGGGTGTTTTGTCTGGGGCCAACGTCCTGACTTTC
>TRBV5-8|.|.|TRBJ2-7
CASVLQGPDEQYF
TGTGCCAGTGTACTTCAGGGGCCCGACGAGCAGTACTTC
>TRBV2|.|.|TRBJ1-1
CASSETPAGTEAFF
TGTGCCAGCAGTGAAACTCCCGCGGGCACTGAAGCTTTCTTT
>TRBV13|TRBD2|.|TRBJ2-7
CASSLVASGGPELYEQYF
TGTGCCAGCAGCTTAGTGGCTAGCGGGGGGCCCGAGCTCTACGAGCAGTACTTC
>TRBV5-1|.|.|TRBJ2-7
CASSLMSSYEQYF
TGTGCCAGCAGCTTGATGAGCTCCTACGAGCAGTACTTC
>TRBV4-3|.|few|TRBJ1-2
CASSHAGGGGGYTF
TGCGCCAGCAGCCATGCGGGCGGGGGAGGGGGCTACACCTTC
>TRBV5-8|.|.|TRBJ1-2
CASSAPGRDYTF
TGTGCCAGCAGCGCTCCGGGACGGGACTACACCTTC
>TRBV7-8|.|.|TRBJ1-4
CASSLATGPAEKLFF
TGTGCCAGCAGCTTAGCAACAGGGCCGGCTGAAAAACTGTTTTTT
>TRBV7-2|.|.|TRBJ2-1
CASSLAIDRIYNEQFF
TGTGCCAGCAGCTTAGCCATCGACAGGATTTACAATGAGCAGTTCTTC
>TRBV19|TRBD1|.|TRBJ2-7
CASSVGTGFYEQYF
TGTGCCAGTAGCGTCGGGACAGGGTTCTACGAGCAGTACTTC
>TRBV6-1|.|.|TRBJ2-2
CASSGSWGRAGELFF
TGTGCCAGCAGTGGTAGTTGGGGGCGGGCCGGGGAGCTGTTTTTT
>TRBV30|.|.|TRBJ2-1
CAWITDPSPDNEQFF
TGTGCCTGGATAACGGACCCCTCACCGGACAATGAGCAGTTCTTC
>TRBV6-5|TRBD2|.|TRBJ2-1
CASSYSGRGYNEQFF
TGTGCCAGCAGCTATAGCGGGAGGGGCTACAATGAGCAGTTCTTC
>TRBV4-2|.|few|TRBJ1-2
CASSQETSYDGYTF
TGTGCCAGCAGCCAAGAAACATCCTACGATGGCTACACCTTC
>TRBV27|.|.|TRBJ2-7
CASSSISYEQYF
TGTGCCAGCAGTTCCATCTCCTACGAGCAGTACTTC
>TRBV4-2|TRBD1|once|TRBJ1-2
CASSQGWDRYYGYTF
TGTGCCAGCAGCCAAGGTTGGGACAGATACTATGGCTACACCTTC
>TRBV7-2|TRBD2|.|TRBJ2-3
CASSRTSGGATDTQYF
TGTGCCAGCAGCCGTACTAGCGGGGGGGCCACAGATACGCAGTATTTT
>TRBV6-1|.|.|TRBJ2-5
CASRGGIGGLTQYF
TGTGCCAGCAGAGGCGGCATTGGGGGCTTGACCCAGTACTTC
>TRBV7-9|.|.|TRBJ2-5
CASSLIGLGETQYF
TGTGCCAGCAGCTTAATAGGCCTTGGGGAGACCCAGTACTTC
>TRBV10-3|.|.|TRBJ1-1
CAISESNRGEDTEAFF
TGTGCCATCAGTGAGTCGAATAGGGGAGAGGACACTGAAGCTTTCTTT
>TRBV18|TRBD2|.|TRBJ2-7
CASSPPVWTSGSGGEQYF
TGTGCCAGCTCACCACCGGTCTGGACTAGCGGGAGCGGGGGCGAGCAGTACTTC
>TRBV27|.|.|TRBJ2-1
CASSFSSREQFF
TGTGCCAGCAGTTTCTCATCTCGTGAGCAGTTCTTC
>TRBV4-2|.|.|TRBJ2-7
CASSQTDSTYEQYF
TGTGCCAGCAGCCAAACAGACAGCACCTACGAGCAGTACTTC
>TRBV9|TRBD2|.|TRBJ2-7
CASSVALAGTFYEQYF
TGTGCCAGCAGCGTCGCGCTAGCGGGAACCTTCTACGAGCAGTACTTC
>TRBV6-6|.|.|TRBJ1-2
CASIGGEGYTF
TGTGCCAGCATAGGAGGGGAGGGCTACACCTTC
>TRBV21-1|.|.|TRBJ1-2
CASSKALPPLF
TGTGCCAGCAGCAAAGCTCTTCCCCCCCTCTTC
>TRBV27|.|.|TRBJ2-4
CASSFGPENIQYF
TGTGCCAGCAGTTTTGGGCCTGAAAACATTCAGTACTTC
>TRBV7-2|.|.|TRBJ1-1
CASSFWANTEAFF
TGTGCCAGCAGCTTCTGGGCAAACACTGAAGCTTTCTTT
>TRBV4-1|.|.|TRBJ2-2
CASSQDRTIGELFF
TGCGCCAGCAGCCAAGATCGAACCATCGGGGAGCTGTTTTTT
>TRBV7-8|.|.|TRBJ1-1
CASSPSPWGTEAFF
TGTGCCAGCAGCCCGAGTCCTTGGGGCACTGAAGCTTTCTTT
>TRBV7-2|.|.|TRBJ1-3
CASSPGRAAGNTIYF
TGTGCCAGCAGCCCGGGCCGGGCGGCAGGAAACACCATATATTTT
>TRBV5-1|.|.|TRBJ1-1
CASSWPDGNTEAFF
TGCGCCAGCAGCTGGCCCGACGGGAACACTGAAGCTTTCTTT
>TRBV7-6|.|.|TRBJ1-4
CASSPRTPTNEKLFF
TGTGCCAGCAGCCCGCGGACTCCAACTAATGAAAAACTGTTTTTT
>TRBV5-6|.|.|TRBJ1-2
CASSFKGGGLYGYTF
TGTGCCAGCAGCTTTAAAGGAGGGGGGCTATATGGCTACACCTTC
>TRBV10-2|.|.|TRBJ1-5
CASSAGGNQPQHF
TGCGCCAGCAGTGCTGGAGGGAATCAGCCCCAGCATTTT
>TRBV11-2|TRBD1|once|TRBJ2-7
CASSLDQGAYEQYF
TGTGCCAGCAGCTTAGACCAGGGGGCCTACGAGCAGTACTTC
>TRBV4-1|TRBD1|.|TRBJ1-2
CASSQEDRGSVYGYTF
TGCGCCAGCAGCCAAGAAGACAGGGGATCGGTTTATGGCTACACCTTC
>TRBV4-1|.|.|TRBJ2-1
CASSQQLQGGQKYNEQFF
TGCGCCAGCAGCCAACAACTTCAGGGGGGCCAAAAGTACAATGAGCAGTTCTTC
>TRBV6-1|TRBD1|.|TRBJ1-5
CASSETRDRGLVNQPQHF
TGTGCCAGCAGTGAAACCCGGGACAGGGGGCTTGTCAATCAGCCCCAGCATTTT
>TRBV4-2|.|.|TRBJ1-2
CASSLPGQGDYGYTF
TGTGCCAGCAGCCTTCCGGGACAAGGGGACTATGGCTACACCTTC
>TRBV19|.|.|TRBJ2-7
CASSIGGDPYEQYF
TGTGCCAGTAGTATCGGGGGAGATCCCTACGAGCAGTACTTC